Each of the 32 T cell receptor beta chains below was sequenced from the same sample in a study of shared clonotypes between healthy human individuals. Terminally differentiated effector memory CD45RA+ cells were left out of the naive CD8 fraction, which was CD45RO-negative and positively selected for CCR7. Sequencing used immunoSEQ multiplex PCR; TCRdb keeps in-frame clones, though not all of them. The sample shows about 2.2 million clones, just over 90% of them seen only once. Input material: naive CD8+ T cells from PBMCs. These receptors were taken from a man aged 18 to 35 in good health. Some clones in this sample may be carry-over from other donors' samples.

About this clone itself: This sample also contains other DNA sequences that code for the same CDR3. V gene TRBV28 combines with J gene TRBJ2-1; the match to TRBD1 covers 7 bases. The ends lost 3 bases at V and 0 bases at J; junction bases unmatched: 5. The V gene's germline CDR1 is MDHEN and CDR2 SYDVKM. This CDR3 region has 16 residues. DNA for the CDR3: TGTGCCAGCAGTTTGTACAGGGGAAGCTCCTACAATGAGCAGTTCTTC. Translation gives CASSLYRGSSYNEQFF.

In DNA, the CDR3 is TGTGCCAGCAGCCCGACTAGCACGGGTAACGAGCAGTACTTC. Translation gives CASSPTSTGNEQYF. This chain connects TRBV27 to TRBJ2-7; 7 bases map to TRBD2. V lost 6 bases, J lost 5 bases, and 10 bases stayed unmatched. Germline loops: CDR1 MNHEY, CDR2 SMNVEV (reference sequence). This CDR3 contains 14 residues.

The rearrangement joins TRBV28 to TRBJ2-3; the D is unclear. The V gene lost 3 bases and the J gene lost 4 bases, with 11 bases spanning the gap. CDR1 and CDR2 from the germline V gene are MDHEN and SYDVKM. This CDR3 is 14 amino acids long. The CDR3 loop reads CASSLVDMADTQYF. DNA of the CDR3: TGTGCCAGCAGTTTGGTTGATATGGCAGATACGCAGTATTTT.

The chain carries TRBV5-6 and TRBJ1-1; D ambiguous. The CDR3 extends over 11 amino acids. Germline values: CDR1 SGHDT, CDR2 YYEEEE. V was trimmed by 7 bases and J by 7 bases, leaving 11 bases between them. CDR3 bases: TGTGCCAGCTCCGACACCGATGAAGCTTTCTTT. Protein product: CASSDTDEAFF.

This clone occurred once. V usage is TRBV5-6 and J usage is TRBJ1-1, with 8 bases matching TRBD1. Trimming at V came to 4 bases and at J to 6 bases, leaving 5 bases not matched to a gene. Germline V gives CDR1 SGHDT, CDR2 YYEEEE. This CDR3 contains 13 residues. DNA of the CDR3: TGTGCCAGCAGCCTCGGACAGGGTGCTGAAGCTTTCTTT. Its translation: CASSLGQGAEAFF.

The CDR3 reads CASSVSPAPKRDTDTQYF. The CDR3 DNA sequence: TGTGCCAGCAGCGTATCCCCCGCCCCGAAGAGAGACACAGATACGCAGTATTTT. The rearrangement uses TRBV9 and TRBJ2-3, with D uncertain. V gave up 1 base and J gave up 2 bases, with 20 bases separating them. The CDR3 is made up of 18 amino acids. From germline, CDR1 is SGDLS and CDR2 YYNGEE.

In this sample, this clone turned up once. The V and J genes are TRBV27 and TRBJ2-1; no firm D call. The germline V gene has CDR1 MNHEY and CDR2 SMNVEV (reference sequence). Trimming pared 2 bases from V and 7 bases from J, leaving 12 bases between. This CDR3 comprises 14 residues. The DNA for the CDR3 is TGTGCCAGCAGTTTAAGAGACGCGAAGAATGAGCAGTTCTTC. It encodes CASSLRDAKNEQFF.

Note on this clone: Other DNA sequences in the sample encode the same CDR3. The J gene is TRBJ1-2, the V gene TRBV28; D uncertain. CDR3 length equals 13 residues. The V end lost 2 bases, the J end lost 4 bases, and 8 bases lay between the germline ends. Germline V gene data show CDR1 as MDHEN and CDR2 as SYDVKM. In DNA form, the CDR3 reads TGTGCCAGCAGTTTAAGGCGCTTCTATGGCTACACCTTC. Amino acid sequence: CASSLRRFYGYTF.

The chain recombines TRBV19 with TRBJ1-1; D uncertain. V was cut by 3 bases and J by 7 bases, with 12 bases left in between. The CDR3 is 13 residues long. From germline, CDR1 is LNHDA and CDR2 SQIVND (reference sequence). The DNA of the CDR3 is TGTGCCAGTAGTATCCGACCCGACTTTGAAGCTTTCTTT. It translates to CASSIRPDFEAFF.

This clone was seen once. The chain recombines TRBV7-9 with TRBJ1-1, with a possible D match to TRBD1 (5 bases). Germline V lookup: CDR1 SEHNR, CDR2 FQNEAQ (reference sequence). The ends were cut back, 0 bases at V and 7 bases at J, with 15 bases in the middle. The CDR3 has 15 amino acids. CDR3 in amino acids: CASSLAIGQTDEAFF. As DNA, the CDR3 is TGTGCCAGCAGCTTAGCGATTGGACAAACGGATGAAGCTTTCTTT.

The rearrangement links TRBV2 to TRBJ2-2; TRBD1 matches 8 bases. The CDR3 contains 16 residues. Germline V CDR1 and CDR2: SNHLY, FYNNEI. V trimming: 10 bases; J trimming: 2 bases; junction bases outside the gene matches: 12. Written as DNA, the CDR3 is TGTGCCACCAAATGGACAGGGCGTTATAACACCGGGGAGCTGTTTTTT. This codes for CATKWTGRYNTGELFF.

The rearrangement uses TRBV7-8 and TRBJ2-7, with 7 positions matching TRBD1. Germline V gives CDR1 SGHVS, CDR2 FQNEAQ. The CDR3 is made up of 15 amino acids. The J segment lost 0 bases and the V segment lost 5 bases, leaving 7 bases of the junction unmatched. CDR3 sequence reads: CASSTRTGSSYEQYF. In nucleotides, the CDR3 is TGTGCCAGCAGCACTCGGACAGGCAGCTCCTACGAGCAGTACTTC.

The J gene is TRBJ1-5, the V gene TRBV28, with no clear D. This CDR3 has 15 residues. From germline, CDR1 is MDHEN and CDR2 SYDVKM. The ends were cut back, 4 bases at V and 2 bases at J, with 12 bases in the middle. The CDR3 loop is CASSSFDGGNQPQHF. The CDR3 nucleotides read TGTGCCAGCAGTTCCTTTGACGGGGGCAATCAGCCCCAGCATTTT. The full variable domain, with the rest looked up from reference TRBV28 and TRBJ1-5, is DVKVTQSSRYLVKRTGEKVFLECVQDMDHENMFWYRQDPGLGLRLIYFSYDVKMKEKGDIPEGYSVSREKKERFSLILESASTNQTSMYLCASSSFDGGNQPQHFGDGTRLSIL.

The chain is built from TRBV7-8 and TRBJ2-2, with TRBD2 matching over 10 bases. CDR3 length: 16 amino acids. The junction had 4 bases not matched to a gene; V was cut back by 2 bases and J by 4 bases. Germline V CDR1 and CDR2: SGHVS, FQNEAQ. The CDR3 loop is CASSLLGTSVTGELFF. Written as DNA, the CDR3 is TGTGCCAGCAGCTTACTGGGGACTAGCGTCACCGGGGAGCTGTTTTTT. Variable domain in full (rest from reference TRBV7-8 and TRBJ2-2): GAGVSQSPRYKVAKRGQDVALRCDPISGHVSLFWYQQALGQGPEFLTYFQNEAQLDKSGLPSDRFFAERPEGSVSTLKIQRTQQEDSAVYLCASSLLGTSVTGELFFGEGSRLTVL.

The chain uses TRBV14 and TRBJ2-5; TRBD2 aligns across 9 bases. The CDR3 is 18 residues long. The germline CDR1 and CDR2 sequences are SGHDN and FVKESK. Trimming took 0 bases from V and 2 from J; bases not matched to a gene: 10. The CDR3 sequence: CASSQDLGPTSGQETQYF. The DNA of the CDR3 is TGTGCCAGCAGCCAAGATCTTGGTCCGACTAGCGGTCAAGAGACCCAGTACTTC.

The chain couples TRBV27 to TRBJ1-2; no definite D call. Per germline, CDR1 MNHEY and CDR2 SMNVEV (reference sequence). This CDR3 region has 16 residues. Trimming cost V 5 bases and J 1 base, with 17 bases left between them. The CDR3 coding sequence is TGTGCCAGCAGTCCATCCCTCGGGCCACTTAACTATGGCTACACCTTC. Translated, it gives CASSPSLGPLNYGYTF.

CDR3 amino acids: CASSTRLAGAYEQYF. CDR3 nucleotides: TGTGCCAGCAGCACCCGACTAGCGGGAGCCTACGAGCAGTACTTC. V usage is TRBV7-6 and J usage is TRBJ2-7; TRBD2 matches 12 bases. The CDR3 is made up of 15 amino acids. Trimming at V came to 5 bases and at J to 2 bases, leaving 4 bases not matched to a gene. Germline V gene data show CDR1 as SGHVS and CDR2 as FNYEAQ.

The gene calls are TRBV15 and TRBJ2-6, with D perhaps matching TRBD2 (5 bases). The length of the CDR3 is 17 residues. The V end was cut by 0 bases, the J end by 0 bases, with 9 bases between. Germline V gives CDR1 LNHNV, CDR2 YYDKDF (reference sequence). The CDR3 coding sequence is TGTGCCACCAGCAGAGATCGGCGGGTCTCTGGGGCCAACGTCCTGACTTTC. This codes for CATSRDRRVSGANVLTF. Full variable domain (rest looked up from reference TRBV15 and TRBJ2-6): DAMVIQNPRYQVTQFGKPVTLSCSQTLNHNVMYWYQQKSSQAPKLLFHYYDKDFNNEADTPDNFQSRRPNTSFCFLDIRSPGLGDTAMYLCATSRDRRVSGANVLTFGAGSRLTVL.

The chain uses TRBV4-3 and TRBJ2-3; no clear D gene. V shed 2 bases and J shed 6 bases, with 12 bases lying between them. This CDR3 has 14 amino acids. Germline V gene data show CDR1 as LGHNA and CDR2 as YSLEER. CDR3 in amino acids: CASSQSHKSDTQYF. CDR3 nucleotide sequence: TGCGCCAGCAGCCAATCCCACAAATCGGATACGCAGTATTTT.

J is TRBJ1-2 and V is TRBV25-1; D is perhaps TRBD1 (5 bases). The CDR3 is made up of 15 amino acids. Germline V gene sequence: CDR1 MGHDK, CDR2 SYGVNS. The V gene lost 2 bases and the J gene lost 8 bases, with 18 bases spanning the gap. This chain's CDR3 is CASSEASWGTGGYTF. CDR3 sequence (DNA): TGTGCCAGCAGTGAAGCTTCTTGGGGCACGGGGGGCTACACCTTC.

The chain couples TRBV4-1 to TRBJ2-7, with TRBD2 as a possible D gene (7 bases). Germline lookup yields CDR1 MGHRA and CDR2 YSYEKL. The CDR3 runs 12 residues. V lost 10 bases, J lost 7 bases, and 17 bases lay in between. CDR3 amino acids: CATRGGGREQYF. CDR3 nucleotides: TGCGCCACCAGAGGGGGAGGGAGGGAGCAGTACTTC.

This CDR3 reads CASLGQKETQYF. The CDR3 bases are TGTGCCAGCTTAGGCCAGAAAGAGACCCAGTACTTC. The chain uses TRBV18 and TRBJ2-5; D remains ambiguous. Germline V CDR1 and CDR2: KGHSH, LQKENI. The CDR3 runs to 12 residues. Trimming removed 7 bases at V and 3 bases at J, with 9 bases between.

V is TRBV28 and J is TRBJ2-5; maybe TRBD1 (5 bases). The CDR3 is made up of 15 amino acids. Trimming removed 2 bases at V and 1 base at J, with 11 bases between. CDR1 is MDHEN, CDR2 SYDVKM, per germline. Here the CDR3 reads CASSLITGSQETQYF. In nucleotides, the CDR3 is TGTGCCAGCAGTTTAATAACAGGCAGCCAAGAGACCCAGTACTTC.

The chain recombines TRBV13 with TRBJ1-1; 7 bases are a match to TRBD1. V shed 0 bases and J 4 bases; nucleotides not matched to a gene: 11. Germline CDR1 is PRHDT and CDR2 is FYEKMQ (reference sequence). The CDR3 loop spans 17 amino acids. The CDR3 reads CASSLGPGTARGTEAFF. The CDR3, as DNA: TGTGCCAGCAGCTTAGGTCCCGGGACAGCCCGGGGCACTGAAGCTTTCTTT.

The V call is TRBV9, the J call TRBJ2-3; tentatively, D is TRBD1 or TRBD2 (6 bases each). V lost 0 bases and J lost 2, with 16 bases in between. The CDR3 extends over 17 amino acids. Germline CDR1 reads SGDLS; CDR2 reads YYNGEE. The CDR3 is CASSVEGGPRVTDTQYF. The DNA of the CDR3 is TGTGCCAGCAGCGTAGAGGGGGGCCCGAGGGTCACAGATACGCAGTATTTT.

The V call is TRBV27, the J call TRBJ1-5; unclear D gene. Trimming pared 2 bases from V and 5 bases from J, leaving 25 bases between. Germline-derived CDR1 and CDR2 are MNHEY and SMNVEV (reference sequence). CDR3 length equals 19 residues. CDR3 sequence: CASSLPIVVQDSPHQPQHF. The CDR3 DNA is TGTGCCAGCAGTTTACCGATCGTGGTTCAGGATTCCCCCCATCAGCCCCAGCATTTT.

As concerns this clone: Other DNA sequences in this specimen translate into the identical CDR3. The chain combines TRBV27 with TRBJ2-2; 7 positions agree with TRBD2. CDR3 size: 14 residues. Losses at the gene ends were 8 bases for V and 4 bases for J; bases not matched to a gene: 7. Germline lookup yields CDR1 MNHEY and CDR2 SMNVEV (reference sequence). The CDR3 loop is CASALGGSTGELFF. CDR3 DNA: TGTGCCAGCGCTCTCGGGGGGAGCACCGGGGAGCTGTTTTTT.

J is TRBJ1-1 and V is TRBV27; 12 bases agree with TRBD1. Per the germline V gene, CDR1 is MNHEY and CDR2 is SMNVEV (reference sequence). The CDR3 is made up of 18 amino acids. V was clipped by 5 bases and J by 4 bases; unmatched bases: 14. In nucleotides, the CDR3 is TGTGCCAGCAGTACCCCCCGTGGGACAGGGGGCGGGAGCACTGAAGCTTTCTTT. Translating gives CASSTPRGTGGGSTEAFF.

This clone has a single count. The rearrangement links TRBV9 to TRBJ2-5; weak D call: TRBD2 (6 bases). The CDR3 contains 15 residues. V was pared by 2 bases and J by 5 bases, with 16 bases between. Germline V lookup: CDR1 SGDLS, CDR2 YYNGEE. The CDR3 region is CASSVTWRAVETQYF. CDR3 bases: TGTGCCAGCAGCGTCACGTGGAGGGCCGTGGAGACCCAGTACTTC.

This clone showed up just once. V is TRBV27 and J is TRBJ2-2, with 7 bases aligning to TRBD2. V dropped 5 bases and J dropped 1; count of bases not matched to a gene: 10. The CDR3 contains 17 residues. Germline V gives CDR1 MNHEY, CDR2 SMNVEV (reference sequence). The CDR3 sequence is CASSGRASGKNTGELFF. Here the CDR3 DNA reads TGTGCCAGCAGTGGGCGGGCAAGCGGGAAGAACACCGGGGAGCTGTTTTTT.

The gene calls are TRBV28 and TRBJ2-1; D is uncertain. This CDR3 contains 15 residues. The germline gives CDR1 MDHEN, CDR2 SYDVKM. The V and J ends lost 2 bases and 4 bases respectively, with 12 bases between them. The CDR3 loop reads CASSLRRIFYNEQFF. CDR3 DNA: TGTGCCAGCAGTTTACGGAGAATTTTTTACAATGAGCAGTTCTTC.

The V gene is TRBV5-1, the J gene TRBJ2-3, with 8 positions matching TRBD2. CDR1 is SGHRS and CDR2 is YFSETQ in the germline V gene. The CDR3 consists of 15 residues. The junction had 10 bases not matched to a gene; V was cut back by 5 bases and J by 5 bases. CDR3 DNA sequence: TGCGCCAGCAGATCGGGGGGGACTAGAATAGATACGCAGTATTTT. It is translated as CASRSGGTRIDTQYF.